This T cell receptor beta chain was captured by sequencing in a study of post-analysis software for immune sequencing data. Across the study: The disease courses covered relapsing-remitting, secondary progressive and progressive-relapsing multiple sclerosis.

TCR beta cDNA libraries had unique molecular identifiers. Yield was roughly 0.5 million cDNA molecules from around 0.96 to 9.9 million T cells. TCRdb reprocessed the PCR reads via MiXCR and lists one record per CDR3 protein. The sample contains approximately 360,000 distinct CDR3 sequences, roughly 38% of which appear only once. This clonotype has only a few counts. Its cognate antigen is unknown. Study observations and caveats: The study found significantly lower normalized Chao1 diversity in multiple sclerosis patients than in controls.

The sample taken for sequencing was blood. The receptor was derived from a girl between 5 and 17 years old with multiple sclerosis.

This CDR3 reads CASSYFSSGGLTDTQYF. The CDR3 region has the DNA TGTGCCAGCAGTTACTTCTCTAGCGGGGGGCTCACAGATACGCAGTATTTT. This rearrangement joins TRBV6-6 to TRBJ2-3, with 11 bases identical to TRBD2. The germline V gene encodes CDR1 MNHNY and CDR2 SVGAGI (reference sequence). The CDR3 extends over 17 amino acids. With 1 base clipped from V and 2 bases from J, the junction kept 5 bases outside the gene matches.